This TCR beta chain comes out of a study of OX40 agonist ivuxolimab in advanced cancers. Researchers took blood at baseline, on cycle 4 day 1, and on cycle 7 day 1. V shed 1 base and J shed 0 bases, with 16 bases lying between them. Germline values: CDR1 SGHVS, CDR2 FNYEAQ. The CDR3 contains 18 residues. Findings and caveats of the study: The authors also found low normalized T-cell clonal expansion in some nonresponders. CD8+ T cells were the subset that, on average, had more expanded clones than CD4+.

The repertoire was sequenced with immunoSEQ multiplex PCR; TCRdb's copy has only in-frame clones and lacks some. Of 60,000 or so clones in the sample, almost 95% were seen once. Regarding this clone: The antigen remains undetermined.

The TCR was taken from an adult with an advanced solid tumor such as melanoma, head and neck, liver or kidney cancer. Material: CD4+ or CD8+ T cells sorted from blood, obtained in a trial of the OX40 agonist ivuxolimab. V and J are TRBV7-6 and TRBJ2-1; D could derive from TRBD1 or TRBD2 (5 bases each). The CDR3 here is CASSLEGLGVSSYNEQFF. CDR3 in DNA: TGTGCCAGCAGCTTAGAAGGTTTGGGGGTCAGCTCCTACAATGAGCAGTTCTTC.